Listed below are T cell receptor beta chains from one sample, sequenced in a study of cytomegalovirus exposure and HLA in healthy donors. Produced via immunoSEQ multiplex PCR; TCRdb's table is partial and in-frame only. The table lists roughly 120,000 clones, over 70% of them singletons, with about 1.6% in the top ten. Sequenced: PBMCs. The receptors here all came from a woman younger than 35 in good health and CMV-seronegative. CDR3s include the opening cysteine and the closing phenylalanine or tryptophan. D genes are given only for firm matches. Not every row has a clone size; where given, it reads once, few, many or a size class.

j_call,v_call,clone_size,d_call,cdr3_aa,cdr3_nt
TRBJ1-5,TRBV2,-,TRBD1,CASTGTGGAGQPQHF,TGTGCCAGCACGGGAACAGGGGGCGCGGGGCAGCCCCAGCATTTT
TRBJ2-1,TRBV9,-,TRBD2,CASSAGGTDNEQFF,TGTGCCAGCAGCGCGGGGGGGACTGACAATGAGCAGTTCTTC
TRBJ1-1,TRBV13,-,-,CASRHRDTNTEAFF,TGTGCCAGCAGACACCGGGACACGAACACTGAAGCTTTCTTT
TRBJ1-2,TRBV11-3,-,-,CASSLERGINYGYTF,TGTGCCAGCAGCTTAGAAAGGGGGATAAACTATGGCTACACCTTC
TRBJ2-1,TRBV4-1,few,TRBD1,CASSRFPDRGDNEQFF,TGCGCCAGCAGCCGATTTCCGGACAGGGGCGACAATGAGCAGTTCTTC
TRBJ1-4,TRBV5-4,-,TRBD1,CASSLGRSTGDEKLFF,TGTGCCAGCAGTCTTGGTAGAAGTACAGGGGATGAAAAACTGTTTTTT
TRBJ1-1,TRBV5-6,-,-,CASSLVRFTEAFF,TGTGCCAGCAGCTTAGTGAGGTTCACTGAAGCTTTCTTT
TRBJ2-7,TRBV4-1,-,-,CASSLVPGSYEQYF,TGCGCCAGCAGCCTTGTCCCGGGGTCTTACGAGCAGTACTTC
TRBJ1-1,TRBV6-1,few,TRBD1,CASTEGTAHSREAFF,TGTGCCAGTACCGAGGGGACAGCTCACTCCCGGGAGGCTTTCTTT
TRBJ2-7,TRBV28,few,-,CASSSPGGEQYF,TGTGCCAGCAGTTCCCCCGGGGGAGAGCAGTACTTC
TRBJ2-6,TRBV5-4,-,-,CASSFGLWGRNPGANVLTF,TGTGCCAGCAGCTTTGGTTTATGGGGGCGCAACCCTGGGGCCAACGTCCTGACTTTC
TRBJ2-7,TRBV27,few,-,CASSRVGQQGEQYF,TGTGCCAGCAGTCGAGTGGGACAACAGGGCGAGCAGTACTTC
TRBJ1-1,TRBV7-8,-,TRBD1,CASSLTGGKYTEAFF,TGTGCCAGCAGCTTGACAGGGGGAAAGTACACTGAAGCTTTCTTT
TRBJ1-1,TRBV27,once,-,CASSSPGSEAFF,TGTGCCAGCAGCTCTCCAGGGTCTGAAGCTTTCTTT
TRBJ2-3,TRBV4-2,-,-,CASSQEKGYTDTQYF,TGTGCCAGCAGCCAAGAGAAGGGGTACACAGATACGCAGTATTTT
TRBJ2-6,TRBV28,-,TRBD1,CASSLYQGALSGANVLTF,TGTGCCAGCAGTTTATACCAGGGGGCCCTATCTGGGGCCAACGTCCTGACTTTC
TRBJ1-5,TRBV7-9,-,TRBD1,CASSLGAGGRDQPQHF,TGTGCCAGCAGCTTAGGGGCAGGGGGCAGGGATCAGCCCCAGCATTTT
TRBJ1-1,TRBV30,-,TRBD1,CAWSLTGDREVNTEAFF,TGTGCCTGGAGTCTCACCGGAGACAGGGAGGTAAACACTGAAGCTTTCTTT
TRBJ1-4,TRBV28,-,TRBD1,CASSTRLSGQLNEKLFF,TGTGCCAGCTCCACTAGGCTCTCGGGACAGCTTAATGAAAAACTGTTTTTT
TRBJ1-5,TRBV7-9,-,-,CASSFSGSYQPQHF,TGTGCCAGCAGCTTTTCAGGGTCCTATCAGCCCCAGCATTTT
TRBJ1-1,TRBV18,-,-,CASSPPMGGTEAFF,TGTGCCAGCTCACCACCCATGGGGGGAACTGAAGCTTTCTTT
TRBJ1-5,TRBV18,few,TRBD1,CASSHDRGGNQPQHF,TGTGCCAGCTCACATGACAGGGGAGGAAATCAGCCCCAGCATTTT
TRBJ1-2,TRBV4-1,-,-,CASSHVRGPGYTF,TGCGCCAGCAGCCACGTTCGGGGTCCTGGCTACACCTTC
TRBJ2-5,TRBV28,-,-,CASIPANSETQYF,TGTGCCAGCATACCGGCCAACAGCGAGACCCAGTACTTC
TRBJ2-2,TRBV28,-,-,CASSLTGNTGELFF,TGTGCCAGCAGTTTGACAGGGAACACCGGGGAGCTGTTTTTT
TRBJ1-2,TRBV5-6,-,-,CASSFETGPPYYGYTF,TGTGCCAGCAGCTTTGAAACAGGACCCCCCTACTATGGCTACACCTTC
TRBJ2-7,TRBV5-5,-,TRBD2,CASSLEEWTSEKYF,TGTGCCAGCAGCTTGGAGGAGTGGACTAGCGAAAAGTACTTC
TRBJ2-1,TRBV19,few,TRBD1,CASSIEWTGPYNEQFF,TGTGCCAGTAGTATCGAATGGACAGGGCCCTACAATGAGCAGTTCTTC
TRBJ1-6,TRBV6-5,-,TRBD1,CASNKGQGTSPLHF,TGTGCCAGCAATAAGGGACAGGGGACTTCACCCCTCCACTTT